This TCR beta chain was recovered during a study of OX40 agonist ivuxolimab in advanced cancers. Regarding the complete study: Ivuxolimab was an agonistic, fully human IgG2 monoclonal antibody directed against OX40 (CD134), a costimulatory receptor. The dose-escalation cohort was roughly 83% male with a mean age of about 58 years, ranging from roughly 23 to 85. Of the roughly 54 dose-escalation patients, hepatocellular carcinoma was present in about 20, melanoma in roughly 15, renal cell carcinoma in 9 and head and neck cancer in 9. Peripheral TCRbeta sequencing was intended to test whether TCR sequence diversity was altered and clonal T-cell expansion was caused by ivuxolimab. The paper describes the monotherapy dose-escalation part (N ≈ 49 patients) of the phase I trial of ivuxolimab. Prior anti-PD-1, anti-PD-L1 or anti-CTLA-4 therapy was permitted, and approximately 42% of dose-escalation patients had received checkpoint inhibitors. Intravenous ivuxolimab was administered to patients every 2 weeks at six dose levels: 0.01, 0.1, 0.3, 1.5, 3 and 10 mg/kg. Partial responses occurred in three dose-escalation patients, of whom one had hepatocellular carcinoma and two had cutaneous melanoma. Here is what the overall study found, with its caveats: Antigen specificity was not determined for the clonally expanded peripheral T cells. In the 0.1-3.0 mg/kg groups, partial responders had among the lowest normalized peripheral clonal expansion, particularly in CD8+ T cells. Clonal expansion of both CD4+ and CD8+ blood T cells was observed from baseline to week 6 at doses 0.1 to 3.0 mg/kg. Low levels of normalized T-cell clonal expansion were also seen in some patients who did not respond. After ivuxolimab, expanded clones were on average more numerous among CD8+ T cells than among CD4+ T cells.

On this clone: This receptor's antigen is unknown. No base quality information exists; no much larger clone differs at one position.

For sequencing of the TCRbeta CDR3 region, genomic DNA was extracted from the sorted cells. The immunoSEQ Assay was used for sequencing of TCRbeta CDR3 regions. TCRdb holds this immuneACCESS table with in-frame rearrangements only. Some clones are missing; in checked studies, unresolved V genes explain under half, and the rest has no known cause. This sample comprises 130,000 or so clones, around 93% of them detected only once. The top ten clonotypes cover roughly 1% of the sample. Here V drops 0 bases and J drops 5 bases, and the junction holds 9 bases not matched to any gene. The germline V gene (reference sequence) sets CDR1 to SGHKS and CDR2 to YYEKEE. There are 16 amino acids in the CDR3, from cysteine to phenylalanine inclusive. Just the 48-base CDR3 DNA is kept, in frame starting at base 1. The trial excluded patients who had a history of autoimmune disease or who were on systemic immunosuppression. Peripheral blood for TCR sequencing was collected from all dose cohorts at baseline, on cycle 4 day 1, and on cycle 7 day 1. The samples were drawn from a first-in-human, open-label, multicenter phase I dose-escalation trial of ivuxolimab. Adults with locally advanced or metastatic head and neck squamous cell, hepatocellular, melanoma or renal cell carcinoma were enrolled in the trial. Before TCR sequencing, CD4+ and CD8+ T cells were separately sorted from peripheral blood.

The specimen comprised CD4+ or CD8+ T cells sorted from blood, sampled in a trial of the OX40 agonist ivuxolimab. The source of this sequence is an adult with an advanced solid tumor such as melanoma, head and neck, liver or kidney cancer. This chain joins TRBV5-5 to TRBJ1-2, with TRBD1 matching 8 junction bases. Here is the DNA: TGTGCCAGCAGCTTGGCCGGGACAGGCCAAGGATATGGCTACACCTTC. Translation gives CASSLAGTGQGYGYTF. Supplemented by the reference TRBV5-5 and TRBJ1-2 proteins around the CDR3, the complete variable domain is DAGVTQSPTHLIKTRGQQVTLRCSPISGHKSVSWYQQVLGQGPQFIFQYYEKEERGRGNFPDRFSARQFPNYSSELNVNALLLGDSALYLCASSLAGTGQGYGYTFGSGTRLTVV.